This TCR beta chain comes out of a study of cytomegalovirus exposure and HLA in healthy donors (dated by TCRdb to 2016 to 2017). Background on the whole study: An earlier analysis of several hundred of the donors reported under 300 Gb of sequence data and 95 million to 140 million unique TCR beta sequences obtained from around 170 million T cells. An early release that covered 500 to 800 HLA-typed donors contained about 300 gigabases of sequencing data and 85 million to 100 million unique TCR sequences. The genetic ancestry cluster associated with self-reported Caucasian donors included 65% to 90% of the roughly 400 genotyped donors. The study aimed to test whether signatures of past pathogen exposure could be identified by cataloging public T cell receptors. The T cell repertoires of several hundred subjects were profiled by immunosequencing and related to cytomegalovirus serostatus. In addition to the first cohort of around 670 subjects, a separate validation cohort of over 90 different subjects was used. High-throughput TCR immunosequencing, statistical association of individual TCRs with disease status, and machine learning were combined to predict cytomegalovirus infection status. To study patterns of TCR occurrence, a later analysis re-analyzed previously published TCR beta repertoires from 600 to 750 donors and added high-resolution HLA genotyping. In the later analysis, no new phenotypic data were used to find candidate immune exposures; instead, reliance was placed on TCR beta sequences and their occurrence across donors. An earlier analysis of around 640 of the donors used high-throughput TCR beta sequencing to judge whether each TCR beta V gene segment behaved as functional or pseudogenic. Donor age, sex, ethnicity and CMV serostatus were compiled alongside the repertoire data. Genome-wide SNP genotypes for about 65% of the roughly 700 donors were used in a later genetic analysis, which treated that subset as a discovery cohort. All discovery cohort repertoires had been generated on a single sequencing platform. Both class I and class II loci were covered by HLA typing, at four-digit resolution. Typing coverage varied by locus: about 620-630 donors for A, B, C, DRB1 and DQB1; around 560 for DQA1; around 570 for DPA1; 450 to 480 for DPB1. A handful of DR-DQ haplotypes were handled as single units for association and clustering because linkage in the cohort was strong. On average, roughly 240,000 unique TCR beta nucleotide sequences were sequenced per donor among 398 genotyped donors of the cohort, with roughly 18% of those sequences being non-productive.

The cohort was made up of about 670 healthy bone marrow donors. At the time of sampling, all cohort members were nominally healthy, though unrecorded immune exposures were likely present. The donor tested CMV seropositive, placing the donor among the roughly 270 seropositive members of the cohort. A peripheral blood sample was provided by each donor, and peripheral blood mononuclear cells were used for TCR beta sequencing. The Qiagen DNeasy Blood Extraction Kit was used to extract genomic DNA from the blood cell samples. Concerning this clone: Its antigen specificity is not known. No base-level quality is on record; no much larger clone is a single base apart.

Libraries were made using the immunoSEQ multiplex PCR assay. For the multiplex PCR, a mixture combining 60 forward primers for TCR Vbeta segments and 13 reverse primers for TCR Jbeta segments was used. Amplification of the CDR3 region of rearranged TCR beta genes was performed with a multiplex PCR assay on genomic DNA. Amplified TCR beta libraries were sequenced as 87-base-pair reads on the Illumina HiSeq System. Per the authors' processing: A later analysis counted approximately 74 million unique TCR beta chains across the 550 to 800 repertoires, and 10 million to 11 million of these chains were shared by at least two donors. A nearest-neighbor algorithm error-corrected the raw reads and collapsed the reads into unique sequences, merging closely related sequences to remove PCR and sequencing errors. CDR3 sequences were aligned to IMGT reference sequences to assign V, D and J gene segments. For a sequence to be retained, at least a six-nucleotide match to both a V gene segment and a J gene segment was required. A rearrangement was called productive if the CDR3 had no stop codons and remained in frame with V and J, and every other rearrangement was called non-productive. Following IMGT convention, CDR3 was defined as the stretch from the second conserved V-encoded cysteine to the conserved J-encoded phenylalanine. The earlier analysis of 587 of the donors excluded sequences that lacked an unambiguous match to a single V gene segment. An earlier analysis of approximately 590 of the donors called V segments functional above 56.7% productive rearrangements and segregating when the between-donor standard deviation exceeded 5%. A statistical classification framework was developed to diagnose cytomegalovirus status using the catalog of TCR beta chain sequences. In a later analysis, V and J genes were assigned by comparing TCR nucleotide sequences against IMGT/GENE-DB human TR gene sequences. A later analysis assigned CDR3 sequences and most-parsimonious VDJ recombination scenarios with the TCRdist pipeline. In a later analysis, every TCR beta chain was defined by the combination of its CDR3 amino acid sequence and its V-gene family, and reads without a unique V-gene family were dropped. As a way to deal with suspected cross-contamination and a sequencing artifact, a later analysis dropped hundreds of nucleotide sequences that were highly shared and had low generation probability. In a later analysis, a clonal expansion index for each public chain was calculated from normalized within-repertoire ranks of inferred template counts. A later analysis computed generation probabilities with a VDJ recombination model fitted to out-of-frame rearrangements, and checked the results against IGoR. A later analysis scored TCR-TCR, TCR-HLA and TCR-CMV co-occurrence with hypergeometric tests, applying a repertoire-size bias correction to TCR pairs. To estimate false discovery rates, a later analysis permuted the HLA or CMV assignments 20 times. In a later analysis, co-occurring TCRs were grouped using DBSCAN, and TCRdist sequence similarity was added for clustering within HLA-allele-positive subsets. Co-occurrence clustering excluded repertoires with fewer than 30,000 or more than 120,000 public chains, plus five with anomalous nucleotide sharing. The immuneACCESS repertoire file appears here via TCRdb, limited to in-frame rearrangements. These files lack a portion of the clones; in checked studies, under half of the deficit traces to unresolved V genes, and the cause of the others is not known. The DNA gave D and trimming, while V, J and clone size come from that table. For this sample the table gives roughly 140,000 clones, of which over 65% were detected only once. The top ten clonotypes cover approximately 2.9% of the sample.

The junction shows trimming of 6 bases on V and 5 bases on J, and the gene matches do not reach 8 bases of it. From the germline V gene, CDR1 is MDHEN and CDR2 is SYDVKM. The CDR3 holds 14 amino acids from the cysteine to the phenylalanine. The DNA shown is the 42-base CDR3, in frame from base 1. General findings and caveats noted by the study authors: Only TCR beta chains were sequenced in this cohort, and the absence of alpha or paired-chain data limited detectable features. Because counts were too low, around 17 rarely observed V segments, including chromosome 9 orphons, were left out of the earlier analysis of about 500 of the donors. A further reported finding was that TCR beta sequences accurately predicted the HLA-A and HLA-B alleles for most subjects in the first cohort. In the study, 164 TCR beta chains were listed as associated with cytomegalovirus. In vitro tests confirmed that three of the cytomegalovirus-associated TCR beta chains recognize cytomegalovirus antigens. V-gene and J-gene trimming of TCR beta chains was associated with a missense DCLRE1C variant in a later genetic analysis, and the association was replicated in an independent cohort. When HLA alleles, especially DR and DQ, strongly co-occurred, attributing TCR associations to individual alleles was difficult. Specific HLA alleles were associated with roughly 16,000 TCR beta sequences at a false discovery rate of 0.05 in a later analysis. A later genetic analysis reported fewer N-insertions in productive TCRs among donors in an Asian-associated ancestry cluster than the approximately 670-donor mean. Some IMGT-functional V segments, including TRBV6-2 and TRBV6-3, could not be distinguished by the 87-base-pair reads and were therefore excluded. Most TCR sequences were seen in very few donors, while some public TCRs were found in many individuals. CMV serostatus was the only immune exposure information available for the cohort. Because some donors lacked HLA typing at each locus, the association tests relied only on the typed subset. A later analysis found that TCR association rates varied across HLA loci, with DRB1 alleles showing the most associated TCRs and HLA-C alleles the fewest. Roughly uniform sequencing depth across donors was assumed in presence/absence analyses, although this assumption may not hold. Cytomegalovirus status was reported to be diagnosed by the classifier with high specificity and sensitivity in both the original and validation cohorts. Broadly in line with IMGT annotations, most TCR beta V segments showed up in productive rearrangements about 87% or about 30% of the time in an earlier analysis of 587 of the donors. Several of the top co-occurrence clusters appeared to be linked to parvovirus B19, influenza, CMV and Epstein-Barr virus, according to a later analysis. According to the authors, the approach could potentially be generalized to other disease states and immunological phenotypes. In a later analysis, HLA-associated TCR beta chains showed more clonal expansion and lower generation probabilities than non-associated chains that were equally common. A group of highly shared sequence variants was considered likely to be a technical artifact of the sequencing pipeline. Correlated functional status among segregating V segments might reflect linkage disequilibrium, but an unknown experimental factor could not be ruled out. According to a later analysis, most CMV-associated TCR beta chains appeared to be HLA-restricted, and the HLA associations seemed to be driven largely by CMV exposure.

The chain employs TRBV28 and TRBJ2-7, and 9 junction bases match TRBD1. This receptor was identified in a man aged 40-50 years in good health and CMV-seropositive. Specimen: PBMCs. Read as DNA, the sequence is TGTGCCAGCAGGGGACCGGGACAGGGTGACGAGCAGTACTTC. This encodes CASRGPGQGDEQYF.